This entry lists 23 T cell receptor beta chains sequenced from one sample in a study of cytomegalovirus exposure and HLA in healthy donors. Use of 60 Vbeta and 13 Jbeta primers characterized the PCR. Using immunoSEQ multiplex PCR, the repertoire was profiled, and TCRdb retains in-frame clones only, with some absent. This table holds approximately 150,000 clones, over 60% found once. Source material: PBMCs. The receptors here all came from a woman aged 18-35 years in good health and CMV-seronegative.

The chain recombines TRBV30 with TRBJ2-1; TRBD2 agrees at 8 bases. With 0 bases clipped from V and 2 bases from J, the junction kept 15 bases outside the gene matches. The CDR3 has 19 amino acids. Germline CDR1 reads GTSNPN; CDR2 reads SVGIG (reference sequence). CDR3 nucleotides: TGTGCCTGGAGTGTACTCGGCCTACGTCGGGAGGGTCCCTACAATGAGCAGTTCTTC. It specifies CAWSVLGLRREGPYNEQFF.

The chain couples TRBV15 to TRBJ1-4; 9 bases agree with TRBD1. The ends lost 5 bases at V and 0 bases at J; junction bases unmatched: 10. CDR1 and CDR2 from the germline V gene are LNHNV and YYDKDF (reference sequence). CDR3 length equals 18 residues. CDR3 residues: CATSPRGGQGATNEKLFF. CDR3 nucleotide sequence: TGTGCCACCAGCCCCCGAGGGGGACAGGGCGCAACTAATGAAAAACTGTTTTTT.

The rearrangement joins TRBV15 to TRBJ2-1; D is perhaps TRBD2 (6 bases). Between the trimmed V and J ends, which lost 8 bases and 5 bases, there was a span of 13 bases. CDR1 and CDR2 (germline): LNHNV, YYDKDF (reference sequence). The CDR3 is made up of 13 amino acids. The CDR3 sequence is CATRRGLNNEQFF. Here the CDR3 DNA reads TGTGCCACCCGGAGGGGATTAAACAATGAGCAGTTCTTC.

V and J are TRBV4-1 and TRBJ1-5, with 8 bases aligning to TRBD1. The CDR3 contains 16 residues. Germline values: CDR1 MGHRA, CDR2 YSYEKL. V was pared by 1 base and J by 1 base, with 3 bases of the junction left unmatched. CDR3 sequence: CASSQVRGQSNQPQHF. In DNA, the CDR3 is TGCGCCAGCAGCCAAGTCAGGGGGCAAAGCAATCAGCCCCAGCATTTT.

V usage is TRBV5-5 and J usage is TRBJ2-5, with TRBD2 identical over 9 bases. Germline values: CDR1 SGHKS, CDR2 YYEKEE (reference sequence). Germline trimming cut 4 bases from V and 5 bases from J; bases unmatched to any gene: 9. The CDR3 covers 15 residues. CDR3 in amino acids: CASSPAGGPGETQYF. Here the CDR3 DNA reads TGTGCCAGCAGCCCGGCGGGGGGGCCGGGGGAGACCCAGTACTTC.

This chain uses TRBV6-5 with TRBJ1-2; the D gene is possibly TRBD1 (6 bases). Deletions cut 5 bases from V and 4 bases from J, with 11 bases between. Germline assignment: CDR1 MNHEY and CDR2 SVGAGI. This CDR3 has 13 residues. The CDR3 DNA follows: TGTGCCAGCAGTCTGTTGACAGGCTATGGCTACACCTTC. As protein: CASSLLTGYGYTF.

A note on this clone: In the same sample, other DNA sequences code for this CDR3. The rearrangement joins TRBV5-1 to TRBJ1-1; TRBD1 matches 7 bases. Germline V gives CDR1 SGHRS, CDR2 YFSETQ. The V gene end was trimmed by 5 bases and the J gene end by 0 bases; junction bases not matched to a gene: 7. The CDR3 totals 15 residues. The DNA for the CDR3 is TGCGCCAGCAGTCTGGGCAGGGGGATGAACACTGAAGCTTTCTTT. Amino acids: CASSLGRGMNTEAFF.

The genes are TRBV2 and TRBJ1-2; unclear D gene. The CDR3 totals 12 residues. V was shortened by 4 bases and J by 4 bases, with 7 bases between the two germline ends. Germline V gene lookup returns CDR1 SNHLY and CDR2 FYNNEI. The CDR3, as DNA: TGTGCCAGCAGTGGGTCCAGCTATGGCTACACCTTC. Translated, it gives CASSGSSYGYTF.

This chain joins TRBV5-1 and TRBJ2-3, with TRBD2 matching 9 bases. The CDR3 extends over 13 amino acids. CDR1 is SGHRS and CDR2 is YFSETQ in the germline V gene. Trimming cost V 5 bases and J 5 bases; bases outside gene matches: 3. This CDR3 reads CASSLAGIDTQYF. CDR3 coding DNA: TGCGCCAGCAGTCTAGCGGGAATAGATACGCAGTATTTT.

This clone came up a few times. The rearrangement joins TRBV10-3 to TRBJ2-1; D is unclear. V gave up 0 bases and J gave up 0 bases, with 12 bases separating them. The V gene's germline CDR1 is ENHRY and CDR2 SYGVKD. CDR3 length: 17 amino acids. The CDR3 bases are TGTGCCATCAGTGAGTCGGAGATACTATACTCCTACAATGAGCAGTTCTTC. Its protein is CAISESEILYSYNEQFF.

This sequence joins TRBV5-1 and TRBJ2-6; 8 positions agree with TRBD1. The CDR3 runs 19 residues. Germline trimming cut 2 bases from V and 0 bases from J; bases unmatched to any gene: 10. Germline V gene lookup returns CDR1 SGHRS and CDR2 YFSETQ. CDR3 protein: CASSFRGLSLHSGANVLTF. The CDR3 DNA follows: TGCGCCAGCAGCTTCAGGGGGCTAAGCCTCCACTCTGGGGCCAACGTCCTGACTTTC.

For the CDR3, the DNA is TGTGCCAGCAGCTTCTACACAGATACGCAGTATTTT. Protein: CASSFYTDTQYF. This sequence joins TRBV11-3 and TRBJ2-3; no reliable D call. The germline CDR1 and CDR2 sequences are SGHNT and YENEEA. V dropped 3 bases and J dropped 2 bases, with 3 bases sitting between them. This CDR3 is 12 amino acids long.

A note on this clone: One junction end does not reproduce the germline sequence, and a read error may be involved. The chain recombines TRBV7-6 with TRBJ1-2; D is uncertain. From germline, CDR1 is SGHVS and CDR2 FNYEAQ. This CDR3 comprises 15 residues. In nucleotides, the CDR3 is TGTGCCAGCAGCTTAGGTCGGGGAGCCGACTATGTCTACACCTTC. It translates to CASSLGRGADYVYTF.

This CDR3 is CASSLAGETQYF. The CDR3, as DNA: TGTGCCAGCAGCTTAGCCGGGGAGACCCAGTACTTC. The rearrangement joins TRBV5-6 to TRBJ2-5; no definite D call. CDR1 and CDR2 from the germline V gene are SGHDT and YYEEEE. The CDR3 spans 12 residues. With 2 bases removed from V and 5 bases from J, the gap between germline ends came to 7 bases. Based on the CDR3 plus reference TRBV5-6 and TRBJ2-5, the full variable domain is DAGVTQSPTHLIKTRGQQVTLRCSPKSGHDTVSWYQQALGQGPQFIFQYYEEEERQRGNFPDRFSGHQFPNYSSELNVNALLLGDSALYLCASSLAGETQYFGPGTRLLVL.

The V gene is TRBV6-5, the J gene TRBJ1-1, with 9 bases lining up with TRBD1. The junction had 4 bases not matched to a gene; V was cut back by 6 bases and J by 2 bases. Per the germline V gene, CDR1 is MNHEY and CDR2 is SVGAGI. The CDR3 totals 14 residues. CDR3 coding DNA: TGTGCCAGCAGCCGACAGGGGGTTAACACTGAAGCTTTCTTT. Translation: CASSRQGVNTEAFF.

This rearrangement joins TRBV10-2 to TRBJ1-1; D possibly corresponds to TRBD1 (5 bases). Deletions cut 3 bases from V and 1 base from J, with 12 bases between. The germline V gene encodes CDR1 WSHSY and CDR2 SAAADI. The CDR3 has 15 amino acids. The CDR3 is CASSDTGMGNTEAFF. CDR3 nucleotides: TGCGCCAGCAGTGACACAGGAATGGGGAACACTGAAGCTTTCTTT.

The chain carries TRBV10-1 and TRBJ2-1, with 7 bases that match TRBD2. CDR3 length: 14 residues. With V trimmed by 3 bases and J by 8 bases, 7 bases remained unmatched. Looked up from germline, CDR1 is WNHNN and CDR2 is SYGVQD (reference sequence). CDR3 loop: CASSDGGSRDEQFF. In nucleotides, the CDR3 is TGCGCCAGCAGTGACGGCGGGAGTAGGGATGAGCAGTTCTTC.

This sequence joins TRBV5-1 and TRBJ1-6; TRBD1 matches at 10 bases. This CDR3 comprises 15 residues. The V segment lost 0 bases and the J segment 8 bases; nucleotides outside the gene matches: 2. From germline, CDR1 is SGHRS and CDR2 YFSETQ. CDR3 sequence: CASSLGGTGDSPLHF. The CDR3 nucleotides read TGCGCCAGCAGCTTGGGAGGGACAGGGGATTCACCCCTCCACTTT.

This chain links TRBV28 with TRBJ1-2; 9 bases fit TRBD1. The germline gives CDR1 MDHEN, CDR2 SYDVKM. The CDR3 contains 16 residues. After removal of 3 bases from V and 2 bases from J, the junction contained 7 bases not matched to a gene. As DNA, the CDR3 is TGTGCCAGCAGTTTCGGACAGGGGAAGAGGAACTATGGCTACACCTTC. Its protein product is CASSFGQGKRNYGYTF.

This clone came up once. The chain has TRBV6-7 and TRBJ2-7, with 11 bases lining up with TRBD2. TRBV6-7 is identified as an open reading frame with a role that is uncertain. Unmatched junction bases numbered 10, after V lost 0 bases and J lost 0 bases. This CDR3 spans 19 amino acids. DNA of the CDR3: TGTGCCAGCAGTTACTCAGTTCGGACTAGCGGGCTTGACTCCTACGAGCAGTACGTC. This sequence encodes CASSYSVRTSGLDSYEQYV.

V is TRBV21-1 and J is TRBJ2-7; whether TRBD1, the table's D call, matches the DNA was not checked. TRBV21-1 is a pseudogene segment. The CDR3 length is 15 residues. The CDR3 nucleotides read TGTGCCAGCAGCAAAAGTCCGACAGGGCGAAGTGAGCAGTACGTC. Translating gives CASSKSPTGRSEQYV.

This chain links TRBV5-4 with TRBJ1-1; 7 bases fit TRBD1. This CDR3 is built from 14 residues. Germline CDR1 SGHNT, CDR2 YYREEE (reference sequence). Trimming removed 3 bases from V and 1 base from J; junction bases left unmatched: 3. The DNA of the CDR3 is TGTGCCAGCAGCTACGGACAGGAGAACACTGAAGCTTTCTTT. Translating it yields CASSYGQENTEAFF.

CDR3 residues: CASSVASADTQYF. In DNA form, the CDR3 reads TGTGCCAGCAGTGTGGCTAGCGCAGATACGCAGTATTTT. The chain has TRBV2 and TRBJ2-3; D is possibly TRBD2 (6 bases). Germline loops: CDR1 SNHLY, CDR2 FYNNEI. V gave up 4 bases and J gave up 4 bases, with 9 bases separating them. The CDR3 has 13 residues.